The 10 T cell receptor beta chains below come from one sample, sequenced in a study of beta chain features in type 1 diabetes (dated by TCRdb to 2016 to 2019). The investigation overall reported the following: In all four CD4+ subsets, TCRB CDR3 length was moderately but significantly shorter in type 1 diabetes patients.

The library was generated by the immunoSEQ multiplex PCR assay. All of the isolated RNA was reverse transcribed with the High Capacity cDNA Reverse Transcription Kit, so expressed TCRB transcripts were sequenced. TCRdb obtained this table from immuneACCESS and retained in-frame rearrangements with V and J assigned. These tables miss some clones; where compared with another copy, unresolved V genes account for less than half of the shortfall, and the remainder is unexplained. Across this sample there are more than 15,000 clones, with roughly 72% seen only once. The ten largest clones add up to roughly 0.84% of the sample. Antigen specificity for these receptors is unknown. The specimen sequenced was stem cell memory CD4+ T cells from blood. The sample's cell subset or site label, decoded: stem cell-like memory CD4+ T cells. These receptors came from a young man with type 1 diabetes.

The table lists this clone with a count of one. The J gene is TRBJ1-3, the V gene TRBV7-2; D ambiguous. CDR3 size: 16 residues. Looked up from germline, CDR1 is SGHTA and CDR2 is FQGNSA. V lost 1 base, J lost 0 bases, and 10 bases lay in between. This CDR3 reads CASSLGFASSGNTIYF. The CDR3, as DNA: TGTGCCAGCAGCTTAGGATTCGCGTCCTCTGGAAACACCATATATTTT.

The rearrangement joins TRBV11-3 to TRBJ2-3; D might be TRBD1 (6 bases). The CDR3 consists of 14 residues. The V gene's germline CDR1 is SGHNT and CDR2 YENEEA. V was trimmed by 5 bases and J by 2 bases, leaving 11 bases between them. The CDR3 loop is CASSPRQDTDTQYF. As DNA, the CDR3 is TGTGCCAGCAGCCCCCGACAGGACACAGATACGCAGTATTTT.

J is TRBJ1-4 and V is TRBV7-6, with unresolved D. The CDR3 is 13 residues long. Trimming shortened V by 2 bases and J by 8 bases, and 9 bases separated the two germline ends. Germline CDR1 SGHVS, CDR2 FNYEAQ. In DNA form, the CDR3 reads TGTGCCAGCAGCTTAAATGAGGGAGAAAAACTGTTTTTT. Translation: CASSLNEGEKLFF.

Written as DNA, the CDR3 is TGTGCCAGCAGCTTCCAGGGGCAGGGCAGTAATTCACCCCTCCACTTT. As protein: CASSFQGQGSNSPLHF. V is TRBV7-3 and J is TRBJ1-6, with D possibly TRBD1 on 6 matching bases. The germline V and J ends were trimmed by 3 bases and 6 bases, with 15 bases remaining between them. Germline values: CDR1 SGHTA, CDR2 FQGTGA. The CDR3 sequence is 16 residues long.

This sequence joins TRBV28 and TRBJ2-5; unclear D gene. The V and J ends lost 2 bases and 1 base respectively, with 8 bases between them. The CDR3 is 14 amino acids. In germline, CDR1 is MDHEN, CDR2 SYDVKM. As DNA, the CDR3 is TGTGCCAGCAGTTTAGGGCAGCCCCAAGAGACCCAGTACTTC. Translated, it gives CASSLGQPQETQYF.

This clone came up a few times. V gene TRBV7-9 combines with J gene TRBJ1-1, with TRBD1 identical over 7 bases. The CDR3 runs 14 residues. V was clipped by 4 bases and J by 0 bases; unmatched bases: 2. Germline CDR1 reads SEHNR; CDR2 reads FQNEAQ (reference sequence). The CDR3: CASSSGQLNTEAFF. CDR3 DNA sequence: TGTGCCAGCAGCTCGGGACAGTTGAACACTGAAGCTTTCTTT.

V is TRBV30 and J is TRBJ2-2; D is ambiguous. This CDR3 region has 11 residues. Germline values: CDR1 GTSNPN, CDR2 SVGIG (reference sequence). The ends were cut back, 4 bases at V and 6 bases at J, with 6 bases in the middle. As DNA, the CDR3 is TGTGCCTGGACCGTAGCCGGGGAGCTGTTTTTT. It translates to CAWTVAGELFF.

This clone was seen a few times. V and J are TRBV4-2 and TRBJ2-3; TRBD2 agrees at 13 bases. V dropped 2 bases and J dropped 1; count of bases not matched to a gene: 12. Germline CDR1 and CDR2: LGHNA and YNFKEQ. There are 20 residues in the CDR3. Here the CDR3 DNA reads TGTGCCAGCAGCCAACCGACCGGGACTAGCGGGGCCTCTGGCACAGATACGCAGTATTTT. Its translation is CASSQPTGTSGASGTDTQYF.

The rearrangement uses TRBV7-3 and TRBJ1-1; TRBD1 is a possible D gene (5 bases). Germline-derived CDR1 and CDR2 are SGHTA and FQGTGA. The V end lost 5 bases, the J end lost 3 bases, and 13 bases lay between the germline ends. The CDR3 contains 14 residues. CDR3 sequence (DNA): TGTGCCAGCAGCCCTCAGGGTACTGACACTGAAGCTTTCTTT. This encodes CASSPQGTDTEAFF.

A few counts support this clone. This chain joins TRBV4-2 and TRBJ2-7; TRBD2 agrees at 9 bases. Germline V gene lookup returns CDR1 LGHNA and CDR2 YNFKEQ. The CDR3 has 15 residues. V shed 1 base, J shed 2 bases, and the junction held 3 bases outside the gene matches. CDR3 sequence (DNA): TGTGCCAGCAGCCAAGGACTAGCGGACCCCTACGAGCAGTACTTC. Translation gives CASSQGLADPYEQYF.